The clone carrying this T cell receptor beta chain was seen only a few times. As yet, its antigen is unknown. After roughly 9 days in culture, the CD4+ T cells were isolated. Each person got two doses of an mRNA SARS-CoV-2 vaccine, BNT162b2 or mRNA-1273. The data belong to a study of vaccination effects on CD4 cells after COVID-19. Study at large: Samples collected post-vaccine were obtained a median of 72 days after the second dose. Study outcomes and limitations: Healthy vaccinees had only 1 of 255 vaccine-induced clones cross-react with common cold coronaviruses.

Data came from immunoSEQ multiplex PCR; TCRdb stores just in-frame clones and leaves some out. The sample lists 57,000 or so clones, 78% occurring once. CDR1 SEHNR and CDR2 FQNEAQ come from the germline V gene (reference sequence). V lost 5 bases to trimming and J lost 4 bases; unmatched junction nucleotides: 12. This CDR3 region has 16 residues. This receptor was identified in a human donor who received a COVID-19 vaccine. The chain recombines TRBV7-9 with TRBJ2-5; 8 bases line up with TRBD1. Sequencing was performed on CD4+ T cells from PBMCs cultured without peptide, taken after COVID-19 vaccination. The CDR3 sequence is CASSPRTGFAGETQYF. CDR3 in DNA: TGTGCCAGCAGCCCCCGGACAGGGTTTGCTGGAGAGACCCAGTACTTC.